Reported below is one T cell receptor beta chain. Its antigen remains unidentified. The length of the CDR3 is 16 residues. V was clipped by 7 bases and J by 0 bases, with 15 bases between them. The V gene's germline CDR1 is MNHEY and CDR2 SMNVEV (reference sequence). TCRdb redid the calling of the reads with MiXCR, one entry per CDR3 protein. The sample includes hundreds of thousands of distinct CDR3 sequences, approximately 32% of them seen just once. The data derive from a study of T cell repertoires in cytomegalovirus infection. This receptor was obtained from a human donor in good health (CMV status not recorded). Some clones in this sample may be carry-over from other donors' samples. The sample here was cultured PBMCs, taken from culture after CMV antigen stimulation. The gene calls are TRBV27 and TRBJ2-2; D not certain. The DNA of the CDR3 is TGTGCCAGCACTACCTTAGTGGAACCGAACACCGGGGAGCTGTTTTTT. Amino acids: CASTTLVEPNTGELFF.